This passage covers 9 T cell receptor beta chains from one sample sequenced in a study of identical twins. TCRdb recomputed calls from the 5' RACE reads with MiXCR, one row per CDR3 protein. The data hold 600,000 to 700,000 distinct CDR3 sequences, with approximately 22% observed a single time. This sample was also put to use in a study of T cells expressing NK-cell markers.

The sample was PBMCs. The receptors derive from a woman younger than 35 in good health.

The chain carries TRBV20-1 and TRBJ1-1; D gene unclear. Trimming cost V 5 bases and J 0 bases, with 10 bases left between them. Germline CDR1 DFQATT, CDR2 SNEGSKA (reference sequence). The CDR3 consists of 13 residues. This CDR3 reads CSAPPQLNTEAFF. The CDR3 DNA reads TGCAGTGCTCCCCCTCAGCTGAACACTGAAGCTTTCTTT.

The V gene is TRBV20-1, the J gene TRBJ1-1; D gene uncertain. Germline-derived CDR1 and CDR2 are DFQATT and SNEGSKA (reference sequence). The CDR3 runs to 14 residues. With 5 bases removed from V and 0 bases from J, the gap between germline ends came to 13 bases. CDR3 in DNA: TGCAGTGCTCCGACACCCGCCCTGAACACTGAAGCTTTCTTT. Amino acids: CSAPTPALNTEAFF.

DNA of the CDR3: TGCGCCAGCTCCCCGGGGGCCACCGGGGAGCTGTTTTTT. Its protein product is CASSPGATGELFF. V is TRBV5-1 and J is TRBJ2-2; D might be TRBD1 or TRBD2, each matching 6 bases. With 7 bases removed from V and 4 bases from J, the gap between germline ends came to 11 bases. This CDR3 has 13 amino acids. Looked up from germline, CDR1 is SGHRS and CDR2 is YFSETQ.

The table lists this clonotype with many counts. V and J are TRBV20-1 and TRBJ2-5; 8 nucleotides line up with TRBD1. The CDR3 spans 16 residues. Losses at the gene ends were 0 bases for V and 0 bases for J; bases not matched to a gene: 6. CDR1 is DFQATT, CDR2 SNEGSKA, per germline (reference sequence). CDR3 residues: CSARDMQGAYQETQYF. The CDR3 coding sequence is TGCAGTGCTAGAGATATGCAGGGGGCGTACCAAGAGACCCAGTACTTC.

This chain joins TRBV9 and TRBJ2-1, with D unresolved. V was cut by 2 bases and J by 7 bases, with 13 bases left in between. The CDR3 is 14 residues long. Germline V gene sequence: CDR1 SGDLS, CDR2 YYNGEE. CDR3 in DNA: TGTGCCAGCAGCGTGGGTTTTGGGTGGAATGAGCAGTTCTTC. As protein: CASSVGFGWNEQFF. The full variable domain, in which reference TRBV9 and TRBJ2-1 provide the parts outside the CDR3, is DSGVTQTPKHLITATGQRVTLRCSPRSGDLSVYWYQQSLDQGLQFLIQYYNGEERAKGNILERFSAQQFPDLHSELNLSSLELGDSALYFCASSVGFGWNEQFFGPGTRLTVL.

The table lists this clonotype with a few counts. The chain couples TRBV11-3 to TRBJ2-2, with D perhaps TRBD1 (5 bases). Germline assignment: CDR1 SGHNT and CDR2 YENEEA. Trimming pared 7 bases from V and 1 base from J, leaving 13 bases between. The CDR3 runs to 15 residues. CDR3 nucleotide sequence: TGTGCCAGCACCGTTACAGGAGAGAACACCGGGGAGCTGTTTTTT. It yields the protein CASTVTGENTGELFF.

In this sample, this clonotype turned up a few times. The chain joins TRBV9 to TRBJ2-3; maybe TRBD2 (6 bases). Trimming took 2 bases from V and 6 from J, leaving 13 bases between them. This CDR3 has 14 residues. Per germline, CDR1 SGDLS and CDR2 YYNGEE. The CDR3 protein is CASSVGLPRDTQYF. The CDR3, as DNA: TGTGCCAGCAGCGTGGGACTCCCGAGGGATACGCAGTATTTT.

The chain uses TRBV29-1 and TRBJ2-2; possible D gene TRBD2, 6 bases. Trimming took 2 bases from V and 3 from J, leaving 16 bases between them. CDR1 and CDR2 (germline): SQVTM, ANQGSEA. The CDR3 length is 16 residues. CDR3 in DNA: TGCAGCGTTGAACGGGCGAGCGGGCCGGACACCGGGGAGCTGTTTTTT. Amino acids: CSVERASGPDTGELFF.

This chain joins TRBV7-2 and TRBJ1-3; unclear D gene. Germline CDR1 reads SGHTA; CDR2 reads FQGNSA. CDR3 length: 13 residues. Trimming stripped 3 bases from V and 4 bases from J, with 7 bases between. In nucleotides, the CDR3 is TGTGCCAGCAGCTTTATAGGCGGAAACACCATATATTTT. Translated: CASSFIGGNTIYF.